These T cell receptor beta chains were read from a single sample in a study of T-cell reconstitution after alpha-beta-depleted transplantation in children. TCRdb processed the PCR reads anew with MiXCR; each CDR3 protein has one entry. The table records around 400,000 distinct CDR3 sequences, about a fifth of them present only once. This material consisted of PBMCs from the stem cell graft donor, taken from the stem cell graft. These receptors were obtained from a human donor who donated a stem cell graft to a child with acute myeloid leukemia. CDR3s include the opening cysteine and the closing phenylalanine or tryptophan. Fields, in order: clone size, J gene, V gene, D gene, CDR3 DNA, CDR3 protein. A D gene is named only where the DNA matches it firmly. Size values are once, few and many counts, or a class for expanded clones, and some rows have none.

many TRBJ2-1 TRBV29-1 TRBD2 TGCGCATCCTGGACTAGCGACTCGTACAATGAGCAGTTCTTC CASWTSDSYNEQFF
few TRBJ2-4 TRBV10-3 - TGTGCCATCAGTGAGTCGATTGTGGGACTCAGGGGCAAAAACATTCAGTACTTC CAISESIVGLRGKNIQYF
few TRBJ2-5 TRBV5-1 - TGCGCCAGCAGCCCGGGAGTGGTGGAGACCCAGTACTTC CASSPGVVETQYF
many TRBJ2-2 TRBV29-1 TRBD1 TGCAGCGTTGGAGTAGGGGGCCACGGGGAGCTGTTTTTT CSVGVGGHGELFF
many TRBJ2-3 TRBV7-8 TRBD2 TGTGCCAGCAGCTTATATTCTAGCGGGAGGGCCGTCACAGATACGCAGTATTTT CASSLYSSGRAVTDTQYF
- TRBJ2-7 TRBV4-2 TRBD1 TGTGCCAGCAGCCAGGGGACAGGCTACGAGCAGTACTTC CASSQGTGYEQYF
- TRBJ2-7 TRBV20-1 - TGCAGTGCTATTCGCCGAGCGTACGACGAGCAGTACTTC CSAIRRAYDEQYF
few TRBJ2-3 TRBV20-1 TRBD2 TGCAGTGCTAGGGGCACTAGCGGGATTTCCACAGATACGCAGTATTTT CSARGTSGISTDTQYF
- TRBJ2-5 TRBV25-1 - TGTGCCAGCCGCCGACCGGGACATATCGCCCCATACCAAGAGACCCAGTACTTC CASRRPGHIAPYQETQYF
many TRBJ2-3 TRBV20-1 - TGCAGTGCTAGGATCCATGGAAGCGCTACCCTCCCAGATACGCAGTATTTT CSARIHGSATLPDTQYF